Listed below are T cell receptor beta chains from one sample, sequenced in a study of T-cell reconstitution after alpha-beta-depleted transplantation in children. TCRdb re-analysed the PCR reads in MiXCR, keeping a single row per CDR3 protein. The table lists some 550,000 distinct CDR3 sequences, 23% of them singletons. The sample in question was PBMCs, mostly from graft donor cells, obtained 360 days after TCRalphabeta/CD19-depleted stem cell transplant. Source of these receptors: a boy in the first two years of life who had a stem cell transplant for acute myeloid leukemia, so the T cells may come from the graft donor. Each CDR3 is given with its conserved first and last residue. The D gene is left open where the match is weak. The listing skips clone size in some rows; elsewhere it reads once, few, many or a size class.

j_gene,abundance,d_gene,v_gene,CDR3nt,CDR3aa
TRBJ2-7,-,-,TRBV7-9,TGTGCCAGCAGCTTCCCCTCCGGGACAACAGTTGACGAGCAGTACTTC,CASSFPSGTTVDEQYF
TRBJ2-7,few,-,TRBV7-9,TGTGCCAGCAGCTTAGCGGGCCCCTACGAGCAGTACTTC,CASSLAGPYEQYF
TRBJ1-2,many,TRBD1,TRBV29-1,TGCAGCGTTGAAGCAGCCAGGGGGCGCGGCTATGGCTACACCTTC,CSVEAARGRGYGYTF
TRBJ2-1,few,-,TRBV4-3,TGCGCCAGCAGCCAAGTCCCGACCGATGAGCAGTTCTTC,CASSQVPTDEQFF
TRBJ1-4,few,-,TRBV12-3/TRBV12-4,TGTGCCTGCAGTTTAAAGGCGACAGGAAGAATAAGAACTAATGAAAAACTGTTTTTT,CACSLKATGRIRTNEKLFF
TRBJ2-1,-,TRBD2,TRBV11-1,TGTGCCAGCAGCTCGGGCGCGGGGGGGCCCAATCGGCAGTTCTTC,CASSSGAGGPNRQFF
TRBJ2-5,many,TRBD2,TRBV18,TGTGCCAGCTCACCAATAGGACTAGAGGTGACCCAGTACTTC,CASSPIGLEVTQYF
TRBJ2-5,many,TRBD1,TRBV7-9,TGTGCCAGCAGCTTAACTACAGGGGAAGACCAAGAGACCCAGTACTTC,CASSLTTGEDQETQYF
TRBJ2-3,-,TRBD2,TRBV11-2,TGTGCCAGCAGCCTCCGGATTGTGCCAGCGGGGGTTATGGATACGCAGTATTTT,CASSLRIVPAGVMDTQYF
TRBJ1-1,few,-,TRBV12-3/TRBV12-4,TGTGCCAGCAGTTTAGGGGGGCAGAACACTGAAGCTTTCTTT,CASSLGGQNTEAFF
TRBJ2-1,many,TRBD1,TRBV12-3/TRBV12-4,TGTGCCAGCAGTTCCACCGGGACAGGGGCCGATGAGCAGTTCTTC,CASSSTGTGADEQFF
TRBJ1-3,-,-,TRBV12-3/TRBV12-4,TGTGCCAGCACTCTCACCCCCACAGGACCCTCTGGAAACACCATATATTTT,CASTLTPTGPSGNTIYF
TRBJ1-1,few,-,TRBV7-9,TGTGCCAGCAGCAGTCAAGAGGACACTGAAGCTTTCTTT,CASSSQEDTEAFF
TRBJ2-3,many,-,TRBV4-3,TGCGCCAGCAGCCAAGATAGGTCGTTGTACGGGCAGTATTTT,CASSQDRSLYGQYF
TRBJ2-5,few,-,TRBV10-3,TGTGCCACCCGTTGGGAGGTCGAAGAGACCCAGTACTTC,CATRWEVEETQYF
TRBJ2-5,-,-,TRBV5-1,TGCGCCAGCAGCGGGGGGACGCAGCAAGAGACCCAGTACTTC,CASSGGTQQETQYF
TRBJ2-5,many,-,TRBV12-3/TRBV12-4,TGTGCCAGCAGTTTGAGCACTCAAGGGGAGACCCAGTACTTC,CASSLSTQGETQYF
TRBJ2-2,-,-,TRBV20-1,TGCAGTGCTAGAGGCAATGGGGCAGGGATCACCGGGGAGCTGTTTTTT,CSARGNGAGITGELFF
TRBJ2-5,few,-,TRBV10-3,TGTGCCATCAGTGAGCGGGCCCAAGAGACCCAGTACTTC,CAISERAQETQYF